Listed below are T cell receptor beta chains from one sample, sequenced in a study of shared clonotypes between healthy human individuals. Only in-frame clones appear in the TCRdb table, and some are missing; sequencing was by immunoSEQ multiplex PCR. The repertoire consists of around 2,000,000 clones, with approximately 94% occurring once and the leading ten covering 1% to 1.5%. Specimen: naive CD8+ T cells sorted from blood. These receptors were obtained from a man aged 18 to 30 in good health. Each CDR3 is given with its conserved first and last residue. The D gene is left open where the match is weak. Clone size appears in some rows only: once, few, many, or a class for an expanded clone.

>TRBV7-2|TRBD2|.|TRBJ2-3|17
CASSHIRGGREGDTQYF
TGTGCCAGCAGCCATATCCGGGGCGGGAGGGAAGGAGATACGCAGTATTTT
>TRBV18|.|.|TRBJ2-5|12
CASSPQGETQYF
TGTGCCAGCTCACCACAAGGGGAGACCCAGTACTTC
>TRBV25-1|.|.|TRBJ2-7|13
CASSEEPSYEQYF
TGTGCCAGCAGTGAGGAGCCCTCCTACGAGCAGTACTTC
>TRBV27|TRBD2|once|TRBJ2-7|14
CASGDSGSSYEQYF
TGTGCCAGCGGAGATAGCGGGTCTTCCTACGAGCAGTACTTC
>TRBV27|.|.|TRBJ2-1|14
CASRLLGSYNEQFF
TGTGCCAGCAGATTACTCGGCTCCTACAATGAGCAGTTCTTC
>TRBV7-9|.|.|TRBJ2-5|14
CASSLFGGEETQYF
TGTGCCAGCAGCTTATTCGGAGGGGAAGAGACCCAGTACTTC
>TRBV6-6|TRBD1|.|TRBJ2-7|15
CASSSDRGASYEQYF
TGTGCCAGCAGTTCAGACAGGGGCGCCTCCTACGAGCAGTACTTC
>TRBV6-1|TRBD2|.|TRBJ2-7|14
CASKGGLAVYEQYF
TGTGCCAGCAAGGGGGGACTAGCGGTCTACGAGCAGTACTTC
>TRBV21-1|.|.|TRBJ2-7|19
CASSKVGDRGRAAEYEQYF
TGTGCCAGCAGCAAAGTTGGAGACAGGGGGAGGGCGGCTGAATACGAGCAGTACTTC
>TRBV9|.|.|TRBJ2-7|16
CASSEGAASGTYEQYF
TGTGCCAGCAGCGAGGGGGCCGCTAGCGGAACCTACGAGCAGTACTTC
>TRBV7-9|.|once|TRBJ2-7|14
CASSLLDTSYEQYF
TGTGCCAGCAGCTTACTCGACACCTCCTACGAGCAGTACTTC
>TRBV7-6|.|.|TRBJ2-7|14
CASSPGTMAYEQYF
TGTGCCAGCAGCCCCGGGACCATGGCCTACGAGCAGTACTTC
>TRBV4-1|.|.|TRBJ1-6|18
CASSQSATAVSYNSPLHF
TGCGCCAGCAGCCAGAGTGCAACAGCCGTTTCCTATAATTCACCCCTCCACTTT
>TRBV27|TRBD1|.|TRBJ1-6|16
CASSLEGTGTNSPLHF
TGTGCCAGCAGTTTAGAGGGGACAGGGACTAATTCACCCCTCCACTTT
>TRBV13|TRBD1|.|TRBJ1-1|13
CASSQDRGWGAFF
TGTGCCAGCAGCCAGGACAGGGGCTGGGGGGCTTTCTTT
>TRBV4-3|TRBD1|.|TRBJ2-3|16
CASSQVWDRETDTQYF
TGCGCCAGCAGCCAAGTTTGGGACAGGGAGACAGATACGCAGTATTTT
>TRBV30|.|.|TRBJ2-1|15
CAWSVHGGPHNEQFF
TGTGCCTGGAGTGTACACGGGGGGCCTCACAATGAGCAGTTCTTC
>TRBV11-2|.|.|TRBJ1-4|15
CASSLNLATNEKLFF
TGTGCCAGCAGCCTAAACCTAGCAACTAATGAAAAACTGTTTTTT
>TRBV4-1|.|.|TRBJ1-3|16
CASSQEGTASGNTIYF
TGCGCCAGCAGCCAAGAAGGAACAGCCTCTGGAAACACCATATATTTT
>TRBV19|.|few|TRBJ2-3|13
CASRQAGTDTQYF
TGTGCCAGTCGCCAGGCGGGCACAGATACGCAGTATTTT
>TRBV4-1|TRBD2|.|TRBJ2-1|17
CASSQDPPSGEYNEQFF
TGCGCCAGCAGCCAAGATCCGCCTAGCGGGGAATACAATGAGCAGTTCTTC
>TRBV7-2|TRBD1|.|TRBJ2-6|18
CASSLSGTGTEGANVLTF
TGTGCCAGCAGCTTAAGTGGGACAGGAACGGAAGGGGCCAACGTCCTGACTTTC
>TRBV4-2|TRBD1|few|TRBJ2-2|15
CASSILTGPTGELFF
TGTGCCAGCAGCATCCTGACAGGGCCCACCGGGGAGCTGTTTTTT
>TRBV7-8|TRBD2|.|TRBJ2-1|18
CASSLGFSGGAGYNEQFF
TGTGCCAGCAGCTTAGGTTTTAGCGGGGGGGCTGGCTACAATGAGCAGTTCTTC
>TRBV29-1|.|.|TRBJ1-2|15
CSVVDETVANYGYTF
TGCAGCGTTGTTGATGAGACGGTAGCTAACTATGGCTACACCTTC
>TRBV5-8|TRBD2|once|TRBJ2-2|16
CASSYLGLADTGELFF
TGTGCCAGCAGCTACCTGGGACTAGCCGACACCGGGGAGCTGTTTTTT
>TRBV2|.|few|TRBJ2-7|13
CASSVPQSYEQYF
TGTGCCAGCAGTGTTCCGCAAAGCTACGAGCAGTACTTC
>TRBV4-1|.|.|TRBJ1-6|16
CASSQAGAMGNSPLHF
TGCGCCAGCAGCCAAGCAGGGGCCATGGGCAATTCACCCCTCCACTTT
>TRBV5-1|.|.|TRBJ2-3|14
CASSLFRGADTQYF
TGCGCCAGCAGCTTGTTCCGGGGCGCAGATACGCAGTATTTT
>TRBV5-1|.|once|TRBJ2-1|13
CASCPGDYNEQFF
TGCGCCAGCTGCCCGGGGGACTACAATGAGCAGTTCTTC
>TRBV9|TRBD1|.|TRBJ1-1|15
CASSTVSDRVSEAFF
TGTGCCAGCAGCACCGTCTCGGACAGGGTATCTGAAGCTTTCTTT
>TRBV4-1|TRBD1|.|TRBJ1-5|15
CASSLSGQGGQPQHF
TGCGCCAGCAGCCTTAGCGGACAGGGAGGTCAGCCCCAGCATTTT
>TRBV25-1|TRBD2|once|TRBJ2-1|15
CASSDGVAGLNEQFF
TGTGCCAGCAGTGATGGGGTAGCGGGGCTCAATGAGCAGTTCTTC
>TRBV4-2|.|.|TRBJ2-7|14
CASSQTHLDHEQYF
TGTGCCAGCAGCCAAACCCATTTGGACCACGAGCAGTACTTC
>TRBV11-2|.|.|TRBJ2-3|12
CASSYHTDTQYF
TGTGCCAGCAGCTACCACACAGATACGCAGTATTTT
>TRBV6-1|TRBD1|.|TRBJ2-5|13
CASKDRVQETQYF
TGTGCCAGCAAAGACAGGGTACAAGAGACCCAGTACTTC
>TRBV25-1|TRBD1|.|TRBJ2-1|15
CASSDPLTGDNEQFF
TGTGCCAGCAGTGACCCCCTCACAGGGGACAATGAGCAGTTCTTC
>TRBV27|.|once|TRBJ2-7|13
CASSPGASYEQYF
TGTGCCAGCAGTCCGGGGGCCTCCTACGAGCAGTACTTC
>TRBV6-1|.|.|TRBJ2-7|15
CASSEVWGGTYEQYF
TGTGCCAGCAGTGAAGTCTGGGGCGGGACCTACGAGCAGTACTTC
>TRBV15|TRBD1|.|TRBJ2-5|16
CATSGGQGALWETQYF
TGTGCCACCAGTGGCGGACAGGGGGCGTTGTGGGAGACCCAGTACTTC
>TRBV19|.|.|TRBJ1-5|13
CASSIGGWQPQHF
TGTGCCAGTAGTATCGGGGGTTGGCAGCCCCAGCATTTT
>TRBV28|.|.|TRBJ1-5|14
CASSFLTGNQPQHF
TGTGCCAGCAGTTTCCTAACAGGGAATCAGCCCCAGCATTTT
>TRBV2|.|.|TRBJ2-3|12
CASSPPDNTQYF
TGTGCCAGCTCCCCACCGGACAATACGCAGTATTTT
>TRBV14|.|.|TRBJ2-7|18
CASSQEPGEVEGYYEQYF
TGTGCCAGCAGCCAAGAACCGGGAGAAGTCGAAGGGTACTACGAGCAGTACTTC
>TRBV28|.|.|TRBJ1-1|13
CASSLEGNTEAFF
TGTGCCAGCAGTTTAGAGGGAAACACTGAAGCTTTCTTT
>TRBV5-6|.|.|TRBJ2-3|14
CASSLGDGVDTQYF
TGTGCCAGCAGCTTGGGGGACGGGGTGGATACGCAGTATTTT
>TRBV13|TRBD1|.|TRBJ1-1|15
CASSSTGDHNTEAFF
TGTGCCAGCAGCTCGACAGGGGACCATAACACTGAAGCTTTCTTT
>TRBV7-3|.|.|TRBJ2-1|15
CASRPDQSSYNEQFF
TGTGCCAGCAGGCCGGATCAGAGCTCCTACAATGAGCAGTTCTTC
>TRBV19|.|.|TRBJ1-6|17
CASSIGGQGTYNSPLHF
TGTGCCAGTAGTATAGGGGGACAAGGAACTTATAATTCACCCCTCCACTTT
>TRBV10-3|.|.|TRBJ1-6|16
CAISPGETRYNSPLHF
TGTGCCATCAGTCCGGGGGAGACACGATATAATTCACCCCTCCACTTT
>TRBV11-2|.|.|TRBJ2-2|12
CASSLDYGELFF
TGTGCCAGCAGCTTAGACTACGGGGAGCTGTTTTTT
>TRBV14|TRBD2|.|TRBJ2-3|16
CASSHGSKRDTDTQYF
TGTGCCAGCAGCCACGGGAGTAAGCGGGATACAGATACGCAGTATTTT
>TRBV6-5|.|.|TRBJ2-7|12
CASSWDQNEQYF
TGTGCCAGCAGCTGGGACCAAAACGAGCAGTACTTC
>TRBV7-9|.|once|TRBJ1-5|14
CASSPDDSFQPQHF
TGTGCCAGCAGCCCAGACGATAGTTTTCAGCCCCAGCATTTT
>TRBV5-6|TRBD1|.|TRBJ2-5|15
CASSYSGQGQETQYF
TGTGCCAGCAGCTACAGCGGACAGGGACAAGAGACCCAGTACTTC
>TRBV4-1|TRBD1|.|TRBJ2-7|17
CASSQEVGQGIYYEQYF
TGCGCCAGCAGCCAAGAAGTAGGACAGGGCATTTATTACGAGCAGTACTTC
>TRBV5-1|.|.|TRBJ2-1|15
CASSLLSSSYNEQFF
TGCGCCAGCAGCTTGTTATCAAGCTCCTACAATGAGCAGTTCTTC
>TRBV27|.|.|TRBJ2-3|12
CASSLIGDTQYF
TGTGCCAGCAGTTTAATAGGAGATACGCAGTATTTT
>TRBV19|.|.|TRBJ2-6|12
CATSLGANVLTF
TGTGCCACAAGCCTTGGGGCCAACGTCCTGACTTTC